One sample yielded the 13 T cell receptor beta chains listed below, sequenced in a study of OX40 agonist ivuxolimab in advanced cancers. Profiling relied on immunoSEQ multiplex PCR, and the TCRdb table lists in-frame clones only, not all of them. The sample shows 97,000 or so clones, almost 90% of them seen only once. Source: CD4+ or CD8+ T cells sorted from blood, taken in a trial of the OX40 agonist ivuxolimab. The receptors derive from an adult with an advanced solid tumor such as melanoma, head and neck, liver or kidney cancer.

The CDR3 region has the DNA TGTGCCAGTAGTATCGTTGCGGGGGGGCGCGATACGCAGTATTTT. Translating gives CASSIVAGGRDTQYF. The V and J genes are TRBV19 and TRBJ2-3; TRBD2 matches at 9 bases. V was clipped by 3 bases and J by 6 bases; unmatched bases: 7. Germline CDR1 reads LNHDA; CDR2 reads SQIVND (reference sequence). CDR3 length: 15 residues.

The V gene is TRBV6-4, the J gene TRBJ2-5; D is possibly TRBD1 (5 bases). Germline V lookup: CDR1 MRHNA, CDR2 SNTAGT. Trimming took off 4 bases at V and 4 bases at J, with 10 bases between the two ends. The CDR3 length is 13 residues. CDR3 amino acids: CASSAARGETQYF. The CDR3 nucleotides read TGTGCCAGCAGTGCTGCTAGGGGAGAGACCCAGTACTTC.

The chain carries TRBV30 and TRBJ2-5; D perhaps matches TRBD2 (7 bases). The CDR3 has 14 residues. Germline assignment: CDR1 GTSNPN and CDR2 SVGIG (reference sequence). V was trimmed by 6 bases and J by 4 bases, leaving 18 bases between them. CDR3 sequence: CACQGGGGLETQYF. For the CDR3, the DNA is TGTGCCTGCCAAGGTGGGGGGGGGCTAGAGACCCAGTACTTC.

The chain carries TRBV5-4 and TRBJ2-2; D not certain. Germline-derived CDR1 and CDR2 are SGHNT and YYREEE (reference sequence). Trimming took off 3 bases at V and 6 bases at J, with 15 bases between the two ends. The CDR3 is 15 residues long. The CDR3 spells CASSSTRLVSGELFF. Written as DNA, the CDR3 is TGTGCCAGCAGCTCGACCAGACTGGTGTCCGGGGAGCTGTTTTTT.

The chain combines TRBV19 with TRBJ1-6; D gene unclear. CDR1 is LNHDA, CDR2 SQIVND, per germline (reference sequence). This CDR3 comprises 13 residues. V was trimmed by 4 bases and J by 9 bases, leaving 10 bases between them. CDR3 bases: TGTGCCAGTAGTAGCCTCGGGTTTTCACCCCTCCACTTT. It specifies CASSSLGFSPLHF.

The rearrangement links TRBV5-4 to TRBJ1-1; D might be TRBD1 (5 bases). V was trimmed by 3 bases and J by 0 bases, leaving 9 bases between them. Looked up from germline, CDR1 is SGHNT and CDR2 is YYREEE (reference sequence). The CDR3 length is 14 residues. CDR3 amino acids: CASSWDGLNTEAFF. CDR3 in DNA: TGTGCCAGCAGCTGGGACGGATTGAACACTGAAGCTTTCTTT. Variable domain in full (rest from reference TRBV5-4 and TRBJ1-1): ETGVTQSPTHLIKTRGQQVTLRCSSQSGHNTVSWYQQALGQGPQFIFQYYREEENGRGNFPPRFSGLQFPNYSSELNVNALELDDSALYLCASSWDGLNTEAFFGQGTRLTVV.

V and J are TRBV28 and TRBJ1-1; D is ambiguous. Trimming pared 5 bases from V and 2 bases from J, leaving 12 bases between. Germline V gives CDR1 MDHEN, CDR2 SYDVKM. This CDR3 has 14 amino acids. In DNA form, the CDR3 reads TGTGCCAGCAGTCCCCTGGGCCGAAACACTGAAGCTTTCTTT. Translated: CASSPLGRNTEAFF.

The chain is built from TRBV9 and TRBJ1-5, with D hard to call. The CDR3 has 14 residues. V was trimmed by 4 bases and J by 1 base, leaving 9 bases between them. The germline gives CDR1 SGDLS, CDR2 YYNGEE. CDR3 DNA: TGTGCCAGCAGCCCTTCTGCGAGCAATCAGCCCCAGCATTTT. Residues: CASSPSASNQPQHF.

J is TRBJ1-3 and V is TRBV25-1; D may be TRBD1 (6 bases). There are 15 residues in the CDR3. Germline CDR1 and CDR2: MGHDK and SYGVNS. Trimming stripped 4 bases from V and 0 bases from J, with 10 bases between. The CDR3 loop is CASSGGPSSGNTIYF. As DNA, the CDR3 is TGTGCCAGCAGTGGGGGGCCTAGCTCTGGAAACACCATATATTTT.

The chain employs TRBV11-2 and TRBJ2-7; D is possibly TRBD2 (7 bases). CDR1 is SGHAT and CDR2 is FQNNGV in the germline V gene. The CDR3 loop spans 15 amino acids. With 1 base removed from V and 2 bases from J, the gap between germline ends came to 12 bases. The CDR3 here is CASSLVRGPTYEQYF. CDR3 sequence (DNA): TGTGCCAGCAGCTTAGTGCGGGGGCCTACCTACGAGCAGTACTTC.

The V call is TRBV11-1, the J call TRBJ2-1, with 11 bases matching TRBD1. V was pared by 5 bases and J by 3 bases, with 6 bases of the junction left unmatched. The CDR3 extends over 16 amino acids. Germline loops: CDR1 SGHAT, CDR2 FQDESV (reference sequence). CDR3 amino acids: CASSQRGTGGYNEQFF. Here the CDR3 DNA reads TGTGCCAGCAGCCAACGAGGGACAGGGGGCTACAATGAGCAGTTCTTC.

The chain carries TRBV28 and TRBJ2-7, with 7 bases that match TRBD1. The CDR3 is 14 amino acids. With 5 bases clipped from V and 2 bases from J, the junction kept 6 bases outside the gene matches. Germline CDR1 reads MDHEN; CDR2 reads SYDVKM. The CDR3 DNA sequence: TGTGCCAGCAGTAAGACAGGGATACCCTACGAGCAGTACTTC. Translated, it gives CASSKTGIPYEQYF. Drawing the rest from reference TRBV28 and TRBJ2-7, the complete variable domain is DVKVTQSSRYLVKRTGEKVFLECVQDMDHENMFWYRQDPGLGLRLIYFSYDVKMKEKGDIPEGYSVSREKKERFSLILESASTNQTSMYLCASSKTGIPYEQYFGPGTRLTVT.

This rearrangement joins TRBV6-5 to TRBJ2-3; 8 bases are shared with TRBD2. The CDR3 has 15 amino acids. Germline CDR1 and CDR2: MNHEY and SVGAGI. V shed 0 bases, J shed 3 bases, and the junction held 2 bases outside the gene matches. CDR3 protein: CASSYSRGATDTQYF. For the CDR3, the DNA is TGTGCCAGCAGTTACTCGCGGGGGGCTACAGATACGCAGTATTTT.